The present entry profiles one T cell receptor (beta chain) with its context. The sample belongs to a study of blood T cell repertoires in COVID-19. Study-level background: From the United States, Italy and Spain came samples of acute and convalescent COVID-19. PBMCs, B-cell-depleted T cells, or T cells provided the cDNA or gDNA that made up the material.

The V end lost 4 bases, the J end lost 12 bases, and 15 bases lay between the germline ends. There are 12 residues in the CDR3. The germline gives CDR1 SGHRS, CDR2 YFSETQ. Original processing notes: Nucleated cell number was recorded as an estimate derived from reference gene primer amplification. Assay used: immunoSEQ multiplex PCR; TCRdb lists only in-frame clones, some missing. From that table come the V and J calls and clone size; the DNA was used to work out D and trimming. The sample records 200,000 or so clones, around four fifths being singletons. The chain joins TRBV5-1 to TRBJ2-3; D uncertain. The sequence derives from a human donor with acute or convalescent COVID-19. The donor label of this sample is uncertain. The material sequenced was peripheral blood. The CDR3 coding sequence is TGCGCCAGCAGCCGCGACAACTTTTTTCAGTATTTT. The encoded protein is CASSRDNFFQYF.